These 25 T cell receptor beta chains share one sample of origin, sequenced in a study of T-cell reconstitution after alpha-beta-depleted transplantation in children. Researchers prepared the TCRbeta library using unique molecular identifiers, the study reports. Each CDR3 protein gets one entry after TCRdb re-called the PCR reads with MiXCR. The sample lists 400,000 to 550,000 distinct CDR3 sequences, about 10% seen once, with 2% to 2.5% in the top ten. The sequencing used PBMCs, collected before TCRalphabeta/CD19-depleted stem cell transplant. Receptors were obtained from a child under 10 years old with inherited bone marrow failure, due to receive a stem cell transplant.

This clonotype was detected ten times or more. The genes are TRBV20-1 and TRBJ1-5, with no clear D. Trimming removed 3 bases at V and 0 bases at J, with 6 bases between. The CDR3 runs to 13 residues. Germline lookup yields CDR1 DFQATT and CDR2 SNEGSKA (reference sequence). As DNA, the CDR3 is TGCAGTGCTAGCGAAGATAGCAATCAGCCCCAGCATTTT. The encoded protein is CSASEDSNQPQHF.

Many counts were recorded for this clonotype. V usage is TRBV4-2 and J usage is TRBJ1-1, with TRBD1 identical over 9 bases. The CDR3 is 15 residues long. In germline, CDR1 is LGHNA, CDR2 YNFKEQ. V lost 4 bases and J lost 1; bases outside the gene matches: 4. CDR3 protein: CASSPRDRENTEAFF. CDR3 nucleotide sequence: TGTGCCAGCAGCCCCCGGGACAGGGAGAACACTGAAGCTTTCTTT.

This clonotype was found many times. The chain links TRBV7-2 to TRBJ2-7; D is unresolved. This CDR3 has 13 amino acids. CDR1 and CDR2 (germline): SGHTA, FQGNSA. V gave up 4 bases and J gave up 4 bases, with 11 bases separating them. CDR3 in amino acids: CASSWSTAYEQYF. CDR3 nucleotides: TGTGCCAGCAGCTGGAGCACCGCATACGAGCAGTACTTC.

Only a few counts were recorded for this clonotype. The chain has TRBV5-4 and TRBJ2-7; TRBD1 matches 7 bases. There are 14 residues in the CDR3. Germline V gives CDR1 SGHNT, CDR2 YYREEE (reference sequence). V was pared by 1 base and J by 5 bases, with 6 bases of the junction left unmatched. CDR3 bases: TGTGCCAGCAGCTTGAGGGGGCTAGGCGACGAGCAGTACTTC. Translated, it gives CASSLRGLGDEQYF.

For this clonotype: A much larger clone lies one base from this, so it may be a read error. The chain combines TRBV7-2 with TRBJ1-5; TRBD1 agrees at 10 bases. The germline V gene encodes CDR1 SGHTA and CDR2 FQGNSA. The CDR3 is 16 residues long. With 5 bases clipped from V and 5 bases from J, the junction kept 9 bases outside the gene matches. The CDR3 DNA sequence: TGTGCCAGCAGCCCAAAGACAGGGGGCGCCGATCAGCCCCAGCATTTT. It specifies CASSPKTGGADQPQHF.

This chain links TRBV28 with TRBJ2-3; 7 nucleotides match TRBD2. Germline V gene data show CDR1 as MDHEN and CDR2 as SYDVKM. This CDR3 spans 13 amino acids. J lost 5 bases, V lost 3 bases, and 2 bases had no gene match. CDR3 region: CASSFRGRDTQYF. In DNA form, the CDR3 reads TGTGCCAGCAGTTTTCGCGGGAGAGATACGCAGTATTTT.

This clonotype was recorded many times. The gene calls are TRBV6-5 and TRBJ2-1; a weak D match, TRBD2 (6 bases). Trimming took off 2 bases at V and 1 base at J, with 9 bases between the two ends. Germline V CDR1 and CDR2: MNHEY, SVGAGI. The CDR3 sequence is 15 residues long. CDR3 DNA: TGTGCCAGCAGTTACGGCGGGGTTTCCTACAATGAGCAGTTCTTC. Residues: CASSYGGVSYNEQFF.

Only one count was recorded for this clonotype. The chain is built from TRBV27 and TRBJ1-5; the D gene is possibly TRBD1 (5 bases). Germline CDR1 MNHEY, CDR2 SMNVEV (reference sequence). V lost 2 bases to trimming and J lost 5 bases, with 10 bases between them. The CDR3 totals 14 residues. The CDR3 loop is CASSLAGWHQPQHF. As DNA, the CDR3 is TGTGCCAGCAGTTTAGCAGGGTGGCATCAGCCCCAGCATTTT.

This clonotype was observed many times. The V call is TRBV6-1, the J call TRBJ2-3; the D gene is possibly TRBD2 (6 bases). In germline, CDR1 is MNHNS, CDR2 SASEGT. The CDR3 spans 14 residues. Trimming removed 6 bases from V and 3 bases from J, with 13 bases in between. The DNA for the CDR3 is TGTGCCAGCAGCCGGTCAGGGAGGACAGATACGCAGTATTTT. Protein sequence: CASSRSGRTDTQYF.

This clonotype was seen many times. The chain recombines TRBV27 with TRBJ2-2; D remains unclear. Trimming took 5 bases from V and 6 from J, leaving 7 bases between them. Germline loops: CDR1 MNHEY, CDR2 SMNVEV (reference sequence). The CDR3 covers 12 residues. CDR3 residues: CASSHGAGELFF. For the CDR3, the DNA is TGTGCCAGCAGTCATGGGGCCGGGGAGCTGTTTTTT.

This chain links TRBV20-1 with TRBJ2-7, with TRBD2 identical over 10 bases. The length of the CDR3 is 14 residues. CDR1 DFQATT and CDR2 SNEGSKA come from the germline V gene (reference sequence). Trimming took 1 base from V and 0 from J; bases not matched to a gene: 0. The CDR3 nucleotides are TGCAGTGCTAGAGGGACTAGCGGCTCCTACGAGCAGTACTTC. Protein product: CSARGTSGSYEQYF.

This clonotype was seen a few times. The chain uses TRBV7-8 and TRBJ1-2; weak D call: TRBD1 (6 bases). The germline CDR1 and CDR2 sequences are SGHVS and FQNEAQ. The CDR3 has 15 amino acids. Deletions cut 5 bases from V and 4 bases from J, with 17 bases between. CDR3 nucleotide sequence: TGTGCCAGCAGCCCCCCCGGGACAACTCTCTATGGCTACACCTTC. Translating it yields CASSPPGTTLYGYTF.

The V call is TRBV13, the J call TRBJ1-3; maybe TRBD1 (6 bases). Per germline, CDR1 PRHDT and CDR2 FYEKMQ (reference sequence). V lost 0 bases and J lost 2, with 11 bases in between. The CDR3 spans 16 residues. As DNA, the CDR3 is TGTGCCAGCAGCTTAGGGGGCAGGGGCCCTGGAAACACCATATATTTT. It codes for CASSLGGRGPGNTIYF.

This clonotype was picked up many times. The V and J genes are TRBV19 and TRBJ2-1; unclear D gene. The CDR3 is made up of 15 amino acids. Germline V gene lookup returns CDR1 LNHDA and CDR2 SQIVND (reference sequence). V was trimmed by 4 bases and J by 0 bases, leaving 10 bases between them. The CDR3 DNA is TGTGCCAGTAGTACAGGAGCTAGCTCCTACAATGAGCAGTTCTTC. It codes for CASSTGASSYNEQFF.

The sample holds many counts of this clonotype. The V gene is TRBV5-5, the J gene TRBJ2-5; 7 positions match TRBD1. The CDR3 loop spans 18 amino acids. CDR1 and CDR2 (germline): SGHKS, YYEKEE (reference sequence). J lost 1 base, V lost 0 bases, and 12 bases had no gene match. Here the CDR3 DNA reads TGTGCCAGCAGCTTGGAGGTGATGATGGGGACAGTCCAAGAGACCCAGTACTTC. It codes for CASSLEVMMGTVQETQYF.

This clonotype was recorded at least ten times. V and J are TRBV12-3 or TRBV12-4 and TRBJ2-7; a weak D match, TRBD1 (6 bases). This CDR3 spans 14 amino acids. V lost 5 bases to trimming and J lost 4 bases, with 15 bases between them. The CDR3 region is CASSTRQATYEQYF. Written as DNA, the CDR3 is TGTGCCAGCAGTACGCGACAGGCTACGTACGAGCAGTACTTC.

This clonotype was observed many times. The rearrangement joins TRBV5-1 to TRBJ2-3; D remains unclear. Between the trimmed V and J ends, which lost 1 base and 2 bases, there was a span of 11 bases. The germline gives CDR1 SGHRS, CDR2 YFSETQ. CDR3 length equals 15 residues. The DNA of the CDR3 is TGCGCCAGCAGCTTGTTATGGCAGACCACAGATACGCAGTATTTT. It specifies CASSLLWQTTDTQYF. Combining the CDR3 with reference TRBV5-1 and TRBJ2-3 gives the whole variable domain KAGVTQTPRYLIKTRGQQVTLSCSPISGHRSVSWYQQTPGQGLQFLFEYFSETQRNKGNFPGRFSGRQFSNSRSEMNVSTLELGDSALYLCASSLLWQTTDTQYFGPGTRLTVL.

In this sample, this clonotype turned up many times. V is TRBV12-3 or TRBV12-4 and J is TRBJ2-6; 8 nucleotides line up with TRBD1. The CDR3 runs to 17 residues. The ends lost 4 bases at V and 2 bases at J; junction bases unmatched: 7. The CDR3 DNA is TGTGCCAGCAGTTGGGGGCAGGGGGCGCCTGGGGCCAACGTCCTGACTTTC. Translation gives CASSWGQGAPGANVLTF.

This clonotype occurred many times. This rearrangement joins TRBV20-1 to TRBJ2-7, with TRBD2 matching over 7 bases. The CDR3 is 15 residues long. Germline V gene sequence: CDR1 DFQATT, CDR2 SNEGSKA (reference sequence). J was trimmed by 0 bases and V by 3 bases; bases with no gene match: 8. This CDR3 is CSARGGDSNSYEQYF. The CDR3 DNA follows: TGCAGTGCTAGGGGAGGGGACTCCAACTCCTACGAGCAGTACTTC.

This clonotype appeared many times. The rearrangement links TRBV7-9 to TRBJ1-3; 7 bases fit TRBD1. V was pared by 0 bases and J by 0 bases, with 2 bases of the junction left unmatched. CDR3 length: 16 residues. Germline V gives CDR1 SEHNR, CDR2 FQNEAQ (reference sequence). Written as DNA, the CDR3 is TGTGCCAGCAGCTTAGCGGGACAGAGCTCTGGAAACACCATATATTTT. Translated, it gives CASSLAGQSSGNTIYF. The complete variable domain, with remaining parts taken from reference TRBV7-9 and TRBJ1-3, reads DTGVSQNPRHKITKRGQNVTFRCDPISEHNRLYWYRQTLGQGPEFLTYFQNEAQLEKSRLLSDRFSAERPKGSFSTLEIQRTEQGDSAMYLCASSLAGQSSGNTIYFGEGSWLTVV.

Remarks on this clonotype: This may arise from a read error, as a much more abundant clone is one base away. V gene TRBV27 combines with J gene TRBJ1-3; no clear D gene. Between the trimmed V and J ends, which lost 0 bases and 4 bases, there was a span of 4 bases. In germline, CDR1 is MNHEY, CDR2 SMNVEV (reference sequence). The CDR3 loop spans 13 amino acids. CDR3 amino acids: CASSLSDGNTIYF. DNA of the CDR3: TGTGCCAGCAGTTTATCGGACGGAAACACCATATATTTT.

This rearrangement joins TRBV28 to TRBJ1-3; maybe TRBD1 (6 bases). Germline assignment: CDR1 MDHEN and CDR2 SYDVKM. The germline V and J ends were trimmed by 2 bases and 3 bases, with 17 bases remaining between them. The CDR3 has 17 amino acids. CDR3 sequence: CASSLPSDRLLGNTIYF. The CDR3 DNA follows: TGTGCCAGCAGTTTACCCTCGGACAGACTACTTGGAAACACCATATATTTT.

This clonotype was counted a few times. CDR3 residues: CASTKTGTSENNEQFF. The CDR3 DNA is TGTGCCAGCACCAAAACCGGGACTAGCGAAAACAATGAGCAGTTCTTC. V is TRBV12-3 or TRBV12-4 and J is TRBJ2-1; 10 positions match TRBD2. The CDR3 extends over 16 amino acids. V trimming: 7 bases; J trimming: 5 bases; junction bases outside the gene matches: 11.

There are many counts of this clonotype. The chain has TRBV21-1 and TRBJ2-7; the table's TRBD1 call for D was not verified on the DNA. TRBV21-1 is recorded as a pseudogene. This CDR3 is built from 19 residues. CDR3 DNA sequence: TGTGCCAGCAGCACCCTCCCCGGACAGGGCCCAGACTGCGAGGGGGAGCAGTACTTC. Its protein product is CASSTLPGQGPDCEGEQYF.

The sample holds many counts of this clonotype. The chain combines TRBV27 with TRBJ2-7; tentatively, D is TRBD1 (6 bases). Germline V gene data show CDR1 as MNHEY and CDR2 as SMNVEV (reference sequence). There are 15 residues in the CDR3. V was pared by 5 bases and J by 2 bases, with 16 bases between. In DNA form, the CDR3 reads TGTGCCAGCAGTCCCTTCCCGGACAGCCCCTACGAGCAGTACTTC. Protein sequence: CASSPFPDSPYEQYF.